One sample yielded the 19 T cell receptor beta chains listed below, sequenced in a study of shared clonotypes between healthy human individuals. Generated by immunoSEQ multiplex PCR, the TCRdb table keeps only in-frame clones and is missing some. Among approximately 530,000 clones, about 96% were seen once, and the ten largest hold about 0.064%. Sequenced: naive CD4+ T cells sorted from blood. Subset specified: CD45RA+ positively selected. These receptors came from a woman in her 30s in good health.

The genes are TRBV28 and TRBJ1-5; TRBD1 aligns across 8 bases. V gave up 6 bases and J gave up 6 bases; unmatched junction bases: 10. The CDR3 loop spans 15 amino acids. Germline assignment: CDR1 MDHEN and CDR2 SYDVKM. The CDR3 nucleotides are TGTGCCAGCAGGGTCGGACAGGGCTTGACTCAGCCCCAGCATTTT. Translated, it gives CASRVGQGLTQPQHF.

The CDR3 region is CASSPGQTVANYGYTF. The CDR3 nucleotides are TGTGCCAGCAGCCCAGGACAGACCGTAGCTAACTATGGCTACACCTTC. The chain has TRBV28 and TRBJ1-2; D is perhaps TRBD1 (6 bases). The V gene lost 6 bases and the J gene lost 0 bases, with 17 bases spanning the gap. In germline, CDR1 is MDHEN, CDR2 SYDVKM. CDR3 size: 16 residues.

The chain joins TRBV5-5 to TRBJ1-2; D not resolved. The germline V gene has CDR1 SGHKS and CDR2 YYEKEE (reference sequence). The CDR3 runs 15 residues. The ends were cut back, 4 bases at V and 3 bases at J, with 16 bases in the middle. The CDR3 loop reads CASSTRLLVDYGYTF. DNA of the CDR3: TGTGCCAGCAGCACCCGACTCCTTGTCGACTATGGCTACACCTTC.

The chain has TRBV7-9 and TRBJ2-7; a possible D gene is TRBD2 (6 bases). The CDR3 extends over 15 amino acids. The V gene's germline CDR1 is SEHNR and CDR2 FQNEAQ (reference sequence). V gave up 0 bases and J gave up 2 bases, with 11 bases separating them. The CDR3 spells CASSLAGGVPYEQYF. The CDR3 nucleotides read TGTGCCAGCAGCTTAGCGGGGGGAGTCCCCTACGAGCAGTACTTC.

V usage is TRBV27 and J usage is TRBJ2-5; D not resolved. Gene TRBJ2-7 matches the end of the DNA better, so the J call may be wrong. CDR1 is MNHEY, CDR2 SMNVEV, per germline (reference sequence). The CDR3 sequence is 12 residues long. The CDR3 loop reads CARLRRTYEQYF. CDR3 nucleotides: TGTGCCAGGTTAAGAAGAACCTACGAGCAGTACTTC.

In its sample, this clone was seen once. V gene TRBV28 combines with J gene TRBJ2-3; 7 bases map to TRBD2. Germline loops: CDR1 MDHEN, CDR2 SYDVKM. Trimming took 3 bases from V and 5 from J; bases not matched to a gene: 8. There are 15 residues in the CDR3. The CDR3 bases are TGTGCCAGCAGTTTTACCCTAGCGGCTGGAGATACGCAGTATTTT. Translation gives CASSFTLAAGDTQYF. Using reference TRBV28 and TRBJ2-3 for the parts outside the CDR3, the full variable domain is DVKVTQSSRYLVKRTGEKVFLECVQDMDHENMFWYRQDPGLGLRLIYFSYDVKMKEKGDIPEGYSVSREKKERFSLILESASTNQTSMYLCASSFTLAAGDTQYFGPGTRLTVL.

V is TRBV7-7 and J is TRBJ2-2; the D gene is possibly TRBD1 (6 bases). Trimming pared 0 bases from V and 6 bases from J, leaving 8 bases between. Germline V lookup: CDR1 SSHAT, CDR2 FNYEAQ (reference sequence). CDR3 size: 14 residues. CDR3 bases: TGTGCCAGCAGCTTAGCACAGGGTGCCGGGGAGCTGTTTTTT. This sequence encodes CASSLAQGAGELFF.

This clone was picked up one time. V gene TRBV28 combines with J gene TRBJ2-7; D gene unclear. This CDR3 is 13 amino acids long. In germline, CDR1 is MDHEN, CDR2 SYDVKM. The V and J ends lost 4 bases and 5 bases respectively, with 12 bases between them. The DNA for the CDR3 is TGTGCCAGCAGTTCTTTTCGGGCCCACGAGCAGTACTTC. Translated: CASSSFRAHEQYF.

The chain couples TRBV28 to TRBJ2-7, with 8 bases lining up with TRBD1. With 6 bases clipped from V and 2 bases from J, the junction kept 3 bases outside the gene matches. Germline V CDR1 and CDR2: MDHEN, SYDVKM. The CDR3 contains 13 residues. CDR3 region: CASRDRVTYEQYF. CDR3 in DNA: TGTGCCAGCAGGGACAGGGTCACCTACGAGCAGTACTTC.

The chain is built from TRBV4-1 and TRBJ2-7; a weak D match, TRBD1 (6 bases). Germline V gives CDR1 MGHRA, CDR2 YSYEKL. This CDR3 region has 16 residues. V lost 1 base, J lost 2 bases, and 15 bases lay in between. CDR3 coding DNA: TGCGCCAGCAGCCAAGGGGCCGGGACAAGACCCTACGAGCAGTACTTC. Encoded protein: CASSQGAGTRPYEQYF.

This clone was seen only a few times. This sequence joins TRBV10-1 and TRBJ2-7; D is unclear. The CDR3 runs 13 residues. Germline loops: CDR1 WNHNN, CDR2 SYGVQD (reference sequence). Trimming stripped 0 bases from V and 5 bases from J, with 8 bases between. The CDR3 reads CASSESGVDEQYF. The CDR3, as DNA: TGCGCCAGCAGTGAGTCGGGTGTCGACGAGCAGTACTTC.

J is TRBJ1-5 and V is TRBV10-2; perhaps TRBD1 as D (5 bases). Trimming stripped 4 bases from V and 5 bases from J, with 21 bases between. The CDR3 covers 17 residues. Germline CDR1 is WSHSY and CDR2 is SAAADI. CDR3 sequence: CASSAISGTPKDQPQHF. The DNA of the CDR3 is TGCGCCAGCAGTGCCATTTCCGGGACGCCTAAGGATCAGCCCCAGCATTTT.

The J gene is TRBJ1-4, the V gene TRBV15; a weak D match, TRBD1 (5 bases). CDR1 is LNHNV and CDR2 is YYDKDF in the germline V gene (reference sequence). The V gene lost 3 bases and the J gene lost 3 bases, with 11 bases spanning the gap. This CDR3 is built from 15 residues. The DNA of the CDR3 is TGTGCCACCAGCAGCACGGAGGGGCCTAATGAAAAACTGTTTTTT. Translation: CATSSTEGPNEKLFF.

The chain recombines TRBV5-6 with TRBJ2-1; a possible D gene is TRBD2 (5 bases). Germline V gene sequence: CDR1 SGHDT, CDR2 YYEEEE. Trimming shortened V by 1 base and J by 4 bases, and 6 bases separated the two germline ends. The CDR3 extends over 13 amino acids. The CDR3 sequence: CASSLRGYNEQFF. The CDR3, as DNA: TGTGCCAGCAGCTTGAGAGGGTACAATGAGCAGTTCTTC.

The chain recombines TRBV11-2 with TRBJ2-7; D is perhaps TRBD1 (5 bases). This CDR3 is 13 amino acids long. Germline assignment: CDR1 SGHAT and CDR2 FQNNGV. The V end was cut by 4 bases, the J end by 3 bases, with 10 bases between. The CDR3 is CASSSDRFYEQYF. The CDR3, as DNA: TGTGCCAGCAGCTCAGACAGATTCTACGAGCAGTACTTC.

This clone was detected a few times. The CDR3 region is CASSSNGYGYTF. The CDR3 region has the DNA TGTGCCAGCAGTTCCAACGGGTATGGCTACACCTTC. The chain combines TRBV27 with TRBJ1-2; D is undetermined. The CDR3 runs 12 residues. Germline V gene data show CDR1 as MNHEY and CDR2 as SMNVEV (reference sequence). The V gene lost 4 bases and the J gene lost 5 bases, with 8 bases spanning the gap.

This clone was detected only once. J is TRBJ1-4 and V is TRBV11-2, with 9 bases that match TRBD1. The germline CDR1 and CDR2 sequences are SGHAT and FQNNGV. The ends lost 5 bases at V and 8 bases at J; junction bases unmatched: 9. The CDR3 is 15 amino acids. The CDR3 nucleotides are TGTGCCAGCAGCATCCAGGGGACAGGGCTCGAAAAACTGTTTTTT. Residues: CASSIQGTGLEKLFF.

The chain couples TRBV19 to TRBJ2-1, with 10 bases aligning to TRBD2. This CDR3 spans 17 amino acids. Germline CDR1 LNHDA, CDR2 SQIVND (reference sequence). The trim removed 6 bases at V and 3 bases at J, leaving 11 bases unmatched. The CDR3 reads CASSRRLAGDLYNEQFF. For the CDR3, the DNA is TGTGCCAGTAGCCGGAGGCTAGCGGGGGACCTCTACAATGAGCAGTTCTTC.

The chain links TRBV2 to TRBJ2-1; 8 bases line up with TRBD2. V shed 2 bases and J 6 bases; nucleotides not matched to a gene: 6. Germline V CDR1 and CDR2: SNHLY, FYNNEI. CDR3 length equals 15 residues. CDR3: CASSELAGGPNEQFF. The CDR3, as DNA: TGTGCCAGCAGTGAACTTGCGGGAGGCCCCAATGAGCAGTTCTTC. The full variable domain, its missing parts supplied by reference TRBV2 and TRBJ2-1, is EPEVTQTPSHQVTQMGQEVILRCVPISNHLYFYWYRQILGQKVEFLVSFYNNEISEKSEIFDDQFSVERPDGSNFTLKIRSTKLEDSAMYFCASSELAGGPNEQFFGPGTRLTVL.